The source of this T cell receptor (beta chain) is a study of Graves' ophthalmopathy and Graves' hyperthyroidism (dated by TCRdb to between 2017 and 2018). General notes on the study: A patient counted as having stable hyperthyroidism if there was no progression to ophthalmopathy within 18 months of follow-up. In roughly 6 hyperthyroidism patients, the T-cell repertoire of thyroid tissue was compared with the T-cell repertoire of blood. Following sample collection, hyperthyroidism patients were given methimazole at a starting dose of 30 mg daily, and ophthalmopathy patients were given high-dose intravenous methylprednisolone. An independent validation cohort comprised some 19 hyperthyroidism patients and some 16 patients who later progressed from hyperthyroidism to ophthalmopathy. A discovery set of 95 to 100 patients (43 ophthalmopathy, just over 55 stable hyperthyroidism) was enrolled to explore V-J signatures distinguishing ophthalmopathy from hyperthyroidism. The study used signatures of the TCR beta repertoire to tell Graves' ophthalmopathy apart from Graves' hyperthyroidism and to predict which patients would progress to ophthalmopathy. In total, some 140 blood samples were TCR-sequenced: 43 ophthalmopathy, around 75 hyperthyroidism and roughly 17 hyperthyroidism-to-ophthalmopathy patients. Overall study outcomes, separate from this receptor: No statistical method was used to set the sample size in advance, and the investigators knew which group each participant was assigned to. Most expanded thyroid clonotypes with a frequency above 0.001 also appeared in blood, which suggests that blood repertoires may reflect the immune response in the thyroid. In validation, the model predicted ophthalmopathy progression with more than 70% sensitivity and roughly 72% specificity; approximately 12 predicted patients were CT-confirmed with GO in a median of about 7.1 months. The 13-signature model separated ophthalmopathy from stable hyperthyroidism with approximately 90% sensitivity and 81.08% specificity in cross-validation, and 80%/75% in the test set.

Inclusive of the bounding cysteine and phenylalanine, the CDR3 is 14 residues long. Only CDR3 DNA remains: 42 bases, in frame from the first base. The germline ends are 8 bases apart after V is trimmed by 2 bases and J by 4 bases. As encoded in the germline V gene, CDR1 is MGHDK while CDR2 is SYGVNS. For repertoire sequencing, the TCR beta CDR3 regions were amplified from RNA transcripts. The first round was an RT-PCR using HTBI primers with the Qiagen OneStep RT-PCR kit, and this first round was followed by a second-round multiplex PCR, then size selection and purification. Libraries were sequenced paired-end with 100 bp reads on an Illumina HiSeq2000. The authors processed their data as follows. SOAPnuke was used for read processing, and reads with adapters, uncalled bases, a mean Phred below 15, or no exact constant-primer or identifier match were discarded. COPE v1.2.5 was used to merge high-quality paired reads. Unique nucleotide sequences were defined as clonotypes and aligned to IMGT TRB V, D and J references using MiTCR v1.1. The analysis was limited to V-J combinations with a frequency above 0.0001, which together covered roughly 99% of the repertoires. For each V-J combination, a TCR clonal expansion and chaos score was defined as F50 clonal expansion divided by the chaos observed in the TCRdist matrix. Welch's t-statistics and random forest were used to narrow the features down to approximately 13 V-J combinations, which were then fed into a naive Bayes classifier. Thyroid-blood repertoire similarity was quantified with the Morisita-Horn index. TCRdb itself trimmed the public reads at Q25 with fastp, ran MiXCR and retained productive beta chains. Every entry covers one CDR3 protein and lists the most common genes and DNA from its rows. The V and J calls come from TCRdb's annotation, not from the publication. A total of over a million distinct CDR3 sequences appear in this sample, around a third of them only once. The top ten clones comprise approximately 10% of the sample.

Hyperthyroidism patients were newly diagnosed, were aged 18 to 65 years, and had a disease duration under 2 months. Patients were excluded if they had other autoimmune diseases, uncontrolled infections, pregnancy or lactation. Clinical symptoms, serum thyroxine, TRAb, thyroid ultrasound and orbital computed tomography formed the basis of the diagnosis. Trizol reagent was used to extract the total RNA, and its quality was then checked on an Agilent 2100 Bioanalyzer. Details on this clonotype: Its binding antigen is unknown. The sample holds no much larger clone one base away, and base qualities are not on file.

Sequencing was done on a sample of peripheral blood or thyroid tissue (not recorded which). The chain links TRBV25-1 with TRBJ1-4, with no confident D gene call. The receptor comes from an adult man with Graves' hyperthyroidism. The CDR3 region: CASSETAFNEKLFF. The DNA sequence follows: TGTGCCAGCAGTGAAACGGCTTTTAATGAAAAACTGTTTTTT. Supplemented by the reference TRBV25-1 and TRBJ1-4 proteins around the CDR3, the complete variable domain is EADIYQTPRYLVIGTGKKITLECSQTMGHDKMYWYQQDPGMELHLIHYSYGVNSTEKGDLSSESTVSRIRTEHFPLTLESARPSHTSQYLCASSETAFNEKLFFGSGTQLSVL.